This T cell receptor beta chain was sequenced in a study of T cell responses to AZD1222 COVID-19 vaccine. Points from the study as a whole: Clonal diversity was possibly underestimated, and the donors were mostly white British, with more females.

CDR1 is MNHEY and CDR2 is SMNVEV in the germline V gene (reference sequence). Trimming left V 8 bases short and J 5 bases short, with 10 bases between. The CDR3 runs 12 residues. Generated by immunoSEQ multiplex PCR, the TCRdb table keeps only in-frame clones and is missing some. The sample contains about 150,000 clones, roughly 90% of which appear only once. For this clone: Its antigen is undetermined.

The chain is built from TRBV27 and TRBJ2-1; D is ambiguous. Sequenced here: peripheral blood, sampled on day 0 of AZD1222 vaccination. The source is an adult in good health. CDR3 sequence: CASHRSNNEQFF. The CDR3 bases are TGTGCCAGCCATAGATCTAACAATGAGCAGTTCTTC.